The rows below give T cell receptor beta chains drawn from one sample of a study of T-cell memory formation after mild COVID-19. From the 5' RACE reads, TCRdb called clonotypes with MiXCR, one entry per CDR3 protein. This sample has 300,000 to 400,000 distinct CDR3 sequences, with roughly 15% found just once. Sequences were obtained from PBMCs or a T cell subset sorted from them (not recorded which). These receptors all come from a man in his late teens or twenties who had mild COVID-19 (a few samples of this study predate the infection). Cell type and time point are not known. The CDR3 runs from the conserved cysteine through the conserved F or W. Each record gives: J gene, V gene, D gene, clone size, CDR3 DNA, CDR3 protein. A D gene is named only where the DNA matches it firmly. Not every row has a clone size; where given, it reads once, few, many or a size class.

TRBJ1-1 | TRBV12-3/TRBV12-4 | . | many | TGTGCCAGCAGTTTCAGGGAGAACACTGAAGCTTTCTTT | CASSFRENTEAFF
TRBJ1-2 | TRBV20-1 | . | few | TGCAGTGCTAGAAATTTGGGGCGCTCGGAGGATGGCTACACCTTC | CSARNLGRSEDGYTF
TRBJ1-2 | TRBV12-3/TRBV12-4 | TRBD1 | . | TGTGCCAGCAGTTCACAGGGGTTAAACTATGGCTACACCTTC | CASSSQGLNYGYTF
TRBJ2-1 | TRBV20-1 | . | few | TGCAGTGCCGGGGACCCCGGCTCCTACAATGAGCAGTTCTTC | CSAGDPGSYNEQFF
TRBJ1-1 | TRBV12-3/TRBV12-4 | . | many | TGTGCCAGCAGTTGGACCCAGGCTCGACACGCTTTCTTT | CASSWTQARHAFF
TRBJ1-5 | TRBV7-2 | . | . | TGTGCCAGCAGCCAGAGAGGCGGGATGAGCAATCAGCCCCAGCATTTT | CASSQRGGMSNQPQHF
TRBJ1-6 | TRBV6-5 | TRBD1 | . | TGTGCCAGCAGTTACTCTGGGGACAGGGCAAGTAATTCACCCCTCCACTTT | CASSYSGDRASNSPLHF
TRBJ2-6 | TRBV25-1 | . | few | TGTGCCAGCCGCTATCCTGGGGCCAACGTCCTGACTTTC | CASRYPGANVLTF
TRBJ2-3 | TRBV3-1 | TRBD2 | . | TGTGCCAGCAGCCTCTCTCCCGGGACTAGCGGGGGGGTCGAAGATACGCAGTATTTT | CASSLSPGTSGGVEDTQYF
TRBJ1-1 | TRBV5-1 | . | many | TGCGCCAGCAGCTTGGCCAGGGTAAAGAGTGGAACTGAAGCTTTCTTT | CASSLARVKSGTEAFF
TRBJ1-1 | TRBV20-1 | . | . | TGCAGTGCCCGTCGCGTACCCAAGGGCGCTGAAGCTTTCTTT | CSARRVPKGAEAFF
TRBJ1-5 | TRBV10-3 | . | few | TGTGCCATCGGAGGGACCGATCAGCCCCAGCATTTT | CAIGGTDQPQHF
TRBJ2-1 | TRBV12-3/TRBV12-4 | TRBD2 | . | TGTGCCAGCGGGCGGGGGAGGGATGAGCAGTTCTTC | CASGRGRDEQFF
TRBJ1-5 | TRBV20-1 | . | few | TGCAGTGCCGCCCCGGTTTGGAATCAGCCCCAGCATTTT | CSAAPVWNQPQHF
TRBJ2-1 | TRBV7-3 | . | few | TGTGCCAGCAGCTTAAACCCCGGGTATAATGAGCAGTTCTTC | CASSLNPGYNEQFF
TRBJ2-2 | TRBV7-9 | . | few | TGTGCCAGCAGCTCAAACCAAGGACGGAGGAACACCGGGGAGCTGTTTTTT | CASSSNQGRRNTGELFF
TRBJ2-7 | TRBV25-1 | . | . | TGTGCCAGCAGTGAAGAGGGTATTGTGTACGAGCAGTACTTC | CASSEEGIVYEQYF
TRBJ1-2 | TRBV14 | TRBD1 | . | TGTGCCAGCAGCCAATGGGACCAGGGGGTTTCCTATGGCTACACCTTC | CASSQWDQGVSYGYTF